A single sample gave rise to the 20 T cell receptor beta chains below, sequenced in a study of blood T cell repertoires in COVID-19. Some clones are missing from TCRdb's copy, which holds only in-frame ones; the method was immunoSEQ multiplex PCR. The sample has about 210,000 clones, about nine tenths seen once. Material: PBMCs or T cells enriched from blood (not recorded which). Every receptor here comes from a woman aged 40 to 49 with acute COVID-19.

V and J are TRBV30 and TRBJ2-1, with D maybe TRBD2 (5 bases). V lost 4 bases to trimming and J lost 5 bases, with 15 bases between them. CDR1 is GTSNPN and CDR2 is SVGIG in the germline V gene (reference sequence). The CDR3 loop spans 14 amino acids. The CDR3 protein is CAWIKRTDNNEQFF. For the CDR3, the DNA is TGTGCCTGGATTAAACGGACTGACAACAATGAGCAGTTCTTC.

A remark on this clone: Other DNA sequences in the same sample also yield this CDR3. The chain combines TRBV2 with TRBJ1-2; a weak D match, TRBD1 (5 bases). This CDR3 comprises 13 residues. Trimming took 2 bases from V and 4 from J, leaving 8 bases between them. CDR1 is SNHLY and CDR2 is FYNNEI in the germline V gene. The CDR3 sequence: CASSENRSYGYTF. The CDR3 region has the DNA TGTGCCAGCAGTGAAAACAGGTCCTATGGCTACACCTTC.

Here the CDR3 reads CASRSQANTEAFF. Here the CDR3 DNA reads TGCGCCAGCCGATCCCAGGCGAACACTGAAGCTTTCTTT. The genes are TRBV4-1 and TRBJ1-1, with no clear D. Germline assignment: CDR1 MGHRA and CDR2 YSYEKL. Trimming removed 8 bases at V and 1 base at J, with 11 bases between. The CDR3 runs to 13 residues.

The chain joins TRBV27 to TRBJ2-2; the D gene is possibly TRBD1 (6 bases). This CDR3 comprises 15 residues. V was clipped by 7 bases and J by 4 bases, with 16 bases between them. CDR1 MNHEY and CDR2 SMNVEV come from the germline V gene (reference sequence). The CDR3 DNA reads TGTGCCAGCAATCCCCAGGGGAGAGGCACCGGGGAGCTGTTTTTT. Protein: CASNPQGRGTGELFF.

The gene calls are TRBV27 and TRBJ2-3; the match to TRBD1 covers 7 bases. V shed 6 bases, J shed 0 bases, and the junction held 6 bases outside the gene matches. There are 15 residues in the CDR3. Looked up from germline, CDR1 is MNHEY and CDR2 is SMNVEV (reference sequence). CDR3 region: CASSYRGFSTDTQYF. The DNA of the CDR3 is TGTGCCAGCAGCTACAGGGGATTTAGCACAGATACGCAGTATTTT.

This chain links TRBV5-5 with TRBJ1-5; TRBD1 is a possible D gene (6 bases). The V end was cut by 1 base, the J end by 1 base, with 12 bases between. In germline, CDR1 is SGHKS, CDR2 YYEKEE (reference sequence). This CDR3 has 16 residues. In DNA form, the CDR3 reads TGTGCCAGCAGCTTGTCGGGCAGGGGAAGCAATCAGCCCCAGCATTTT. Translating gives CASSLSGRGSNQPQHF. Variable domain in full (rest from reference TRBV5-5 and TRBJ1-5): DAGVTQSPTHLIKTRGQQVTLRCSPISGHKSVSWYQQVLGQGPQFIFQYYEKEERGRGNFPDRFSARQFPNYSSELNVNALLLGDSALYLCASSLSGRGSNQPQHFGDGTRLSIL.

In nucleotides, the CDR3 is TGTGCCAGCTCATCGACAGCTCTAGCCAAAAACATTCAGTACTTC. Amino acid sequence: CASSSTALAKNIQYF. V and J are TRBV18 and TRBJ2-4; tentatively, D is TRBD1 (5 bases). The CDR3 length is 15 residues. The germline CDR1 and CDR2 sequences are KGHSH and LQKENI. Trimming shortened V by 5 bases and J by 0 bases, and 11 bases separated the two germline ends.

The chain recombines TRBV4-3 with TRBJ2-1; D is undetermined. Per the germline V gene, CDR1 is LGHNA and CDR2 is YSLEER. Between the trimmed V and J ends, which lost 0 bases and 5 bases, there was a span of 11 bases. The CDR3 loop spans 15 amino acids. Here the CDR3 DNA reads TGCGCCAGCAGCCAAGATCGGAACAGCAACAATGAGCAGTTCTTC. Amino acids: CASSQDRNSNNEQFF.

The chain uses TRBV5-1 and TRBJ2-2; D possibly corresponds to TRBD2 (5 bases). V was shortened by 3 bases and J by 3 bases, with 21 bases between the two germline ends. Germline V gene data show CDR1 as SGHRS and CDR2 as YFSETQ. The CDR3 totals 18 residues. The CDR3 region has the DNA TGCGCCAGCAGCTGGGGAGTGTTGTCTGAGCGCCACACCGGGGAGCTGTTTTTT. It specifies CASSWGVLSERHTGELFF. The full variable domain, in which reference TRBV5-1 and TRBJ2-2 provide the parts outside the CDR3, is KAGVTQTPRYLIKTRGQQVTLSCSPISGHRSVSWYQQTPGQGLQFLFEYFSETQRNKGNFPGRFSGRQFSNSRSEMNVSTLELGDSALYLCASSWGVLSERHTGELFFGEGSRLTVL.

The J gene is TRBJ2-7, the V gene TRBV3-1 (or the pseudogene TRBV3-2); D is possibly TRBD1 (6 bases). Germline CDR1 and CDR2: LGHDT and YNNKEL (reference sequence). The CDR3 extends over 17 amino acids. V dropped 0 bases and J dropped 1 base, with 16 bases sitting between them. In DNA, the CDR3 is TGTGCCAGCAGCCAAGATAACAGCGGACAGTGTTCCTACGAGCAGTACTTC. Translating gives CASSQDNSGQCSYEQYF.

The gene calls are TRBV27 and TRBJ1-2; possible D gene TRBD1, 6 bases. Germline V gene sequence: CDR1 MNHEY, CDR2 SMNVEV (reference sequence). V lost 6 bases, J lost 5 bases, and 13 bases lay in between. This CDR3 is built from 13 residues. In DNA form, the CDR3 reads TGTGCCAGCAGGACGACAGGATATTATGGCTACACCTTC. Protein product: CASRTTGYYGYTF.

The chain links TRBV5-4 to TRBJ2-7; 9 bases fit TRBD1. The CDR3 is 14 residues long. Germline V gives CDR1 SGHNT, CDR2 YYREEE (reference sequence). Trimming took 1 base from V and 4 from J; bases not matched to a gene: 3. Here the CDR3 reads CASSLTGGTYEQYV. In DNA, the CDR3 is TGTGCCAGCAGCTTGACAGGGGGCACATACGAGCAGTACGTC.

V is TRBV7-2 and J is TRBJ2-5, with 9 nucleotides matching TRBD2. Unmatched junction bases numbered 13, after V lost 7 bases and J lost 4 bases. CDR1 is SGHTA, CDR2 FQGNSA, per germline. The CDR3 is 16 amino acids. CDR3 in DNA: TGTGCCAGCACCGAACGGGCGCGGGGGGGCAGAGAGACCCAGTACTTC. This gives the protein CASTERARGGRETQYF.

Of note for this clone: Germline and junction disagree at one end, which may indicate a read error. The chain combines TRBV29-1 with TRBJ2-3; unclear D gene. This CDR3 spans 12 amino acids. Germline-derived CDR1 and CDR2 are SQVTM and ANQGSEA. In nucleotides, the CDR3 is TGCAGCGCTGAAGTCAGCGCAGATACGCAGTATTTT. Translation: CSAEVSADTQYF.

V usage is TRBV11-3 and J usage is TRBJ1-1; D is perhaps TRBD1 (6 bases). This CDR3 contains 16 residues. Germline V gives CDR1 SGHNT, CDR2 YENEEA. V was shortened by 4 bases and J by 3 bases, with 18 bases between the two germline ends. The CDR3 coding sequence is TGTGCCAGCAGCTCCTCAGGGGCGGGTACGTACACTGAAGCTTTCTTT. Translation: CASSSSGAGTYTEAFF.

The rearrangement uses TRBV4-3 and TRBJ2-3, with D perhaps TRBD1 (7 bases). CDR3 length: 16 amino acids. The V end was cut by 1 base, the J end by 4 bases, with 15 bases between. Germline V gene sequence: CDR1 LGHNA, CDR2 YSLEER. This chain's CDR3 is CASSQAGGTVADTQYF. CDR3 nucleotide sequence: TGCGCCAGCAGCCAAGCCGGCGGGACAGTAGCAGATACGCAGTATTTT.

The chain has TRBV19 and TRBJ2-3, with 7 bases lining up with TRBD2. With V trimmed by 0 bases and J by 2 bases, 14 bases remained unmatched. CDR1 is LNHDA, CDR2 SQIVND, per germline (reference sequence). CDR3 length: 19 amino acids. This CDR3 reads CASSIDLGSPSGYTDTQYF. The CDR3 DNA follows: TGTGCCAGTAGTATAGATCTTGGGTCTCCTAGCGGATACACAGATACGCAGTATTTT.

This chain uses TRBV6-2 or TRBV6-3 with TRBJ1-6, with a tentative D call TRBD1 (6 bases). V was clipped by 5 bases and J by 7 bases, with 21 bases between them. The germline V gene has CDR1 MNHEY and CDR2 SVGEGT. The CDR3 extends over 17 amino acids. CDR3 DNA: TGTGCCAGCAGTCCACCGGGGGGGCAGCTTCTAAATTCACCCCTCCACTTT. Translated, it gives CASSPPGGQLLNSPLHF.

As to this clone: Other DNA sequences from this sample encode an identical CDR3 as well. The J gene is TRBJ2-3, the V gene TRBV5-4, with 7 bases that match TRBD2. This CDR3 comprises 16 residues. V dropped 1 base and J dropped 0; count of bases not matched to a gene: 5. Germline CDR1 and CDR2: SGHNT and YYREEE (reference sequence). The CDR3 DNA is TGTGCCAGCAGCTTGCGGCTAGCGGTTAGCACAGATACGCAGTATTTT. Encoded protein: CASSLRLAVSTDTQYF.

In its sample, this clone was seen once. The V gene is TRBV12-3 or TRBV12-4, the J gene TRBJ1-2; D is perhaps TRBD1 (5 bases). Trimming stripped 7 bases from V and 7 bases from J, with 16 bases between. The CDR3 runs 13 residues. Here the CDR3 reads CASTAVRAGGYTF. The CDR3 DNA is TGTGCCAGCACCGCGGTCAGGGCCGGTGGCTACACCTTC.